This T cell receptor (beta chain) was retrieved from a study of neurological immune-mediated disorders. Turning to the study itself: There were around 35 multiple sclerosis patients; about 31 were relapsing-remitting and 3 were secondary progressive. Study results and caveats: HTLV-1-associated myelopathy displayed the greatest TCR clonal expansion, and multiple sclerosis exhibited the smallest, lower than that of healthy controls.

For the sorted libraries, 1 million CD4+ or CD8+ T cells were used. V lost 1 base to trimming and J lost 6 bases; unmatched junction nucleotides: 12. The V gene's germline CDR1 is SQVTM and CDR2 ANQGSEA. The CDR3 is 16 residues long. The table lists this clonotype with many counts. Antigen specificity is unknown. The making of cDNA relied on 5'RACE with 10-nucleotide random UMIs. TCRdb reprocessed the 5' RACE reads via MiXCR and lists one record per CDR3 protein. The repertoire includes about 21,000 distinct CDR3 sequences, 15% to 20% of them detected once, and over 6.5% sits in the top ten. The source of this sequence is a woman aged 18-29 years with multiple sclerosis. Sample: CD8+ T cells from blood. This chain connects TRBV29-1 to TRBJ2-1, with TRBD2 identical over 7 bases. The CDR3 coding sequence is TGCAGCGTTGAAGTACCCAACAGCGGGGTTATCAATGAGCAGTTCTTC. Amino acid sequence: CSVEVPNSGVINEQFF.